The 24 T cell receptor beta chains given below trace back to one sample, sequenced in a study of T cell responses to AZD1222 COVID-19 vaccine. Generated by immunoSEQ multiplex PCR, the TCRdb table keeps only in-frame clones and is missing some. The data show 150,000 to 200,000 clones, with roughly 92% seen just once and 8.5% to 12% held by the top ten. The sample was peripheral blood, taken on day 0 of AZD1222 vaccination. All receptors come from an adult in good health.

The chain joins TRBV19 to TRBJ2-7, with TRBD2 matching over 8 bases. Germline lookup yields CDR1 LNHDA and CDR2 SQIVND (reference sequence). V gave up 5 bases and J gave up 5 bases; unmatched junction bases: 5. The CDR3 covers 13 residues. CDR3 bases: TGTGCCAGTAGTCCCGGACTAGCTAACGAGCAGTACTTC. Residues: CASSPGLANEQYF.

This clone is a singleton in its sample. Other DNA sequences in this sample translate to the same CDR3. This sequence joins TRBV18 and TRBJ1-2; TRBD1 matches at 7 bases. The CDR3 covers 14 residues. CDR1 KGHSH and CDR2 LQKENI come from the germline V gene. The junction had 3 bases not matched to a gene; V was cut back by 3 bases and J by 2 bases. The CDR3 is CASSPGTANYGYTF. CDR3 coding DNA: TGTGCCAGCTCACCTGGGACAGCAAACTATGGCTACACCTTC.

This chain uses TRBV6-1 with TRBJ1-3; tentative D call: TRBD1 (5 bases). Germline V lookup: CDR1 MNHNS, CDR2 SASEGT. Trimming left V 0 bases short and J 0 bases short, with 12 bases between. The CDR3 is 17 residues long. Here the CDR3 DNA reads TGTGCCAGCAGTGAAGCGCATGGGGGTAGCTCTGGAAACACCATATATTTT. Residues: CASSEAHGGSSGNTIYF.

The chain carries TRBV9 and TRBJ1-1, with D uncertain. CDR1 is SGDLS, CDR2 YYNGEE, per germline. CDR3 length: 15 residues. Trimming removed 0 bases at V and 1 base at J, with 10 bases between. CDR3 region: CASSVGNPTNTEAFF. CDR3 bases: TGTGCCAGCAGCGTAGGTAATCCCACGAACACTGAAGCTTTCTTT.

The CDR3 loop is CASSLYGYGYTF. The CDR3 DNA follows: TGTGCCAGCAGTTTGTATGGGTATGGCTACACCTTC. The chain joins TRBV12-3 or TRBV12-4 to TRBJ1-2, with unresolved D. The CDR3 contains 12 residues. With 3 bases removed from V and 5 bases from J, the gap between germline ends came to 7 bases.

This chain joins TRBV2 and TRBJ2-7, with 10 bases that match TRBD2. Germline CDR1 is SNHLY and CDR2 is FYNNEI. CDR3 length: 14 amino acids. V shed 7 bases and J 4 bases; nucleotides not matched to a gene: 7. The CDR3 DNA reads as TGTGCCAGCAATGGAGCGGGAGGGTTTTACGAGCAGTACTTC. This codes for CASNGAGGFYEQYF.

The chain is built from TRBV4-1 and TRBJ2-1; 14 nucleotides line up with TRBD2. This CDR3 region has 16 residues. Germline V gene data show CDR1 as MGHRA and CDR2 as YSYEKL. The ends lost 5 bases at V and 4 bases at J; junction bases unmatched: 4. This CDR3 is CASSKGTSGGYNEQFF. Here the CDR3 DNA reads TGCGCCAGCAGCAAGGGGACTAGCGGGGGATACAATGAGCAGTTCTTC.

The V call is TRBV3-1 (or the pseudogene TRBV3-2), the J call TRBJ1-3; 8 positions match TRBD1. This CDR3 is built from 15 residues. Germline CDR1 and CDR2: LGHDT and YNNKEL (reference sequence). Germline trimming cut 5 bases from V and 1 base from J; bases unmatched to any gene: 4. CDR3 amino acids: CASSGTGGSGNTIYF. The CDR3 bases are TGTGCCAGCAGCGGAACAGGGGGTTCTGGAAACACCATATATTTT.

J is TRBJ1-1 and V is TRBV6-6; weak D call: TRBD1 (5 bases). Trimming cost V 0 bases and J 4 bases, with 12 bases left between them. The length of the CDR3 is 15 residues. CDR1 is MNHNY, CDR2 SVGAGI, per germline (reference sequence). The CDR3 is CASSYSAPRGTEAFF. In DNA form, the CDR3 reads TGTGCCAGCAGTTACTCAGCTCCGAGGGGCACTGAAGCTTTCTTT.

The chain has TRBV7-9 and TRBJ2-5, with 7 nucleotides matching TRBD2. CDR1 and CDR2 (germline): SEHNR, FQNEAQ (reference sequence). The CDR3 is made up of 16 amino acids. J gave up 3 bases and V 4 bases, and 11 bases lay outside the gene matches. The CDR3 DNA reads TGTGCCAGCAGCTCAGGAGGGGAGGGGAAAAAAGAGACCCAGTACTTC. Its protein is CASSSGGEGKKETQYF.

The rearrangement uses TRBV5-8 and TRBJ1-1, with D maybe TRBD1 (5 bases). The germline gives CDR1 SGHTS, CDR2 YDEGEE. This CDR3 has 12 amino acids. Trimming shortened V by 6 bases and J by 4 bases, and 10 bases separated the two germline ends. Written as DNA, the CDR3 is TGTGCCAGCATCAGGGTTGCCACTGAAGCTTTCTTT. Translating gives CASIRVATEAFF.

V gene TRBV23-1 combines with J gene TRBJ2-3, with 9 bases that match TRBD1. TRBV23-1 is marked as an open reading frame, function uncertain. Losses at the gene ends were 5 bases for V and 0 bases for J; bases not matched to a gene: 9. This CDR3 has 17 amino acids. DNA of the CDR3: TGCGCCAGCAGTGGGCGTGGGACAGGGTCCAGCACAGATACGCAGTATTTT. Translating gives CASSGRGTGSSTDTQYF.

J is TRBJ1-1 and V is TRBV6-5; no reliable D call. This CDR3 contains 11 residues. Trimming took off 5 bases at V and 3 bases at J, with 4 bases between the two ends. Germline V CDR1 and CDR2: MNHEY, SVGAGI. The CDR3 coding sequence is TGTGCCAGCAGTCAGGACACTGAAGCTTTCTTT. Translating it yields CASSQDTEAFF.

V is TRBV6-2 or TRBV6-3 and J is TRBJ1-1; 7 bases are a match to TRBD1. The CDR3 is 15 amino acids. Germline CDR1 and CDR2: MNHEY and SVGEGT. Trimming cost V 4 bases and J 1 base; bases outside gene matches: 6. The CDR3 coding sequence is TGTGCCAGCAGTTCGGCAGGGGGATCGAACACTGAAGCTTTCTTT. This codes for CASSSAGGSNTEAFF.

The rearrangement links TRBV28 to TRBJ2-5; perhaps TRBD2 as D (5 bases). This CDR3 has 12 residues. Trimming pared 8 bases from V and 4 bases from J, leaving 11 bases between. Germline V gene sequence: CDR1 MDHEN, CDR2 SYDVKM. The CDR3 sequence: CASCRGGETQYF. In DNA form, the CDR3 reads TGTGCCAGCTGTCGGGGTGGAGAGACCCAGTACTTC.

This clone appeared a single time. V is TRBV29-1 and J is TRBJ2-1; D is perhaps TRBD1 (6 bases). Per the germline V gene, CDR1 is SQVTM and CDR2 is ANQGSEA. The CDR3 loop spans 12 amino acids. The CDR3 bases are TGCAAGGGGGTCGGCTCCTACAATGAGCAGTTCTTC. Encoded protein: CKGVGSYNEQFF.

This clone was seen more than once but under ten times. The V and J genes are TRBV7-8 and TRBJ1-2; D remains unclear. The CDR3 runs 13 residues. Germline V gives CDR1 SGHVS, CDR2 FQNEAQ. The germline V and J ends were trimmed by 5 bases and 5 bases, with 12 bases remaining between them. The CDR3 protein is CASSVGDKYGYTF. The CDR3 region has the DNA TGTGCCAGCAGCGTTGGGGATAAGTATGGCTACACCTTC.

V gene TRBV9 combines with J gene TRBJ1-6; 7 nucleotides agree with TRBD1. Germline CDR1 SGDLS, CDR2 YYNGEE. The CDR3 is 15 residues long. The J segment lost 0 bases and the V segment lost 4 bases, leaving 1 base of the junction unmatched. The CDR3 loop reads CASSRDSSYNSPLHF. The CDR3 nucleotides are TGTGCCAGCAGCAGGGACAGCTCCTATAATTCACCCCTCCACTTT.

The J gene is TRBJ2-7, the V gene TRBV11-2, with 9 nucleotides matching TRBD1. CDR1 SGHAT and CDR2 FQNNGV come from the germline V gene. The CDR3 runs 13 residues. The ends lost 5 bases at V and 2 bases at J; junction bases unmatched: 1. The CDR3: CASSRQGAYEQYV. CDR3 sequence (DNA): TGTGCCAGCAGCCGACAGGGGGCCTACGAGCAGTACGTC.

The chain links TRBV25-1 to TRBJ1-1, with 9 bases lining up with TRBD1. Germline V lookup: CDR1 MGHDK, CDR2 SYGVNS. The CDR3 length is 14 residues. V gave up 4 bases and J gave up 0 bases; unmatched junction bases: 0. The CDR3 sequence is CASSGDRVNTEAFF. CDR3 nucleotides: TGTGCCAGCAGTGGGGACAGGGTGAACACTGAAGCTTTCTTT.

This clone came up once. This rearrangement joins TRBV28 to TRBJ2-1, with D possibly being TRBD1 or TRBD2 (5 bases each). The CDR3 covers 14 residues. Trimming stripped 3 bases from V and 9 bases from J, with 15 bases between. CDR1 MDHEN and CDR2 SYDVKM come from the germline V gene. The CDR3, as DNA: TGTGCCAGCAGTTTCGGGACCCTTCCAGGTGAGCAGTTCTTC. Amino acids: CASSFGTLPGEQFF. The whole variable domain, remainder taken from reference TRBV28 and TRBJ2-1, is DVKVTQSSRYLVKRTGEKVFLECVQDMDHENMFWYRQDPGLGLRLIYFSYDVKMKEKGDIPEGYSVSREKKERFSLILESASTNQTSMYLCASSFGTLPGEQFFGPGTRLTVL.

In DNA form, the CDR3 reads TGTGCCAGCAGCACAACGGGACAGGGGATCAATCAGCCCCAGCATTTT. This encodes CASSTTGQGINQPQHF. V usage is TRBV7-9 and J usage is TRBJ1-5, with 10 nucleotides matching TRBD1. Looked up from germline, CDR1 is SEHNR and CDR2 is FQNEAQ (reference sequence). The CDR3 contains 16 residues. Trimming removed 5 bases from V and 3 bases from J; junction bases left unmatched: 7.

DNA of the CDR3: TGCGCCAGCAGCCAAGTACTAGGGACTAATCAGCCCCAGCATTTT. Protein: CASSQVLGTNQPQHF. V is TRBV4-1 and J is TRBJ1-5, with D perhaps TRBD1 (5 bases). With 1 base removed from V and 4 bases from J, the gap between germline ends came to 11 bases. The germline CDR1 and CDR2 sequences are MGHRA and YSYEKL. CDR3 size: 15 residues.

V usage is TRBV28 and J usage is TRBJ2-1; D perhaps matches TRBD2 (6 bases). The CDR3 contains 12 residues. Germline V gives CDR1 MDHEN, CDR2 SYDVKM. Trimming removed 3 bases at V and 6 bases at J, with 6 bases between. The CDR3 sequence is CASSLGGNEQFF. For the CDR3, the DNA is TGTGCCAGCAGTTTGGGGGGCAATGAGCAGTTCTTC.